A selection of T cell receptor beta chains follows, all from one sample in a study of blood T cell repertoires in COVID-19. The table came from immunoSEQ multiplex PCR; TCRdb's copy has only in-frame clones and leaves some out. The data hold 100,000 to 150,000 clones, with approximately 81% observed a single time. Sample: peripheral blood. Receptor source: a middle-aged man with active or convalescent COVID-19. Both conserved end residues are trimmed from each CDR3.

V gene	J gene	CDR3 protein
TRBV11-2	TRBJ2-5	ASSSRGLAGRETQY
TRBV28	TRBJ2-7	ASAAYGEWSYEQY
TRBV25-1	TRBJ2-3	ASIAGGGSDTQY
TRBV6-6	TRBJ1-1	ASRVGTGVTEAF
TRBV10-2	TRBJ1-1	ASKVGGLWMNTEAF
TRBV6-5	TRBJ1-3	ASSWDSGNTIY
TRBV15	TRBJ1-5	ATGKVTGDRQPQH
TRBV19	TRBJ1-4	ASSLTGAPNEKLF
TRBV20-1	TRBJ1-1	SASRGRGLPKVNTEAF
TRBV19	TRBJ1-1	ASSMRSFTEAF
TRBV9	TRBJ1-2	ASSVEERYGYT
TRBV28	TRBJ1-6	ASSSDRVFNSPLH
TRBV7-3	TRBJ2-1	ASSPGVSYNEQF
TRBV29-1	TRBJ1-3	SVDVYYTGTGPGNTIY
TRBV2	TRBJ2-7	ASSVGGASYEQY
TRBV3-1/TRBV3-2	TRBJ1-1	ASSPRGGGTEAF
TRBV28	TRBJ2-1	ASHRYNEQF
TRBV7-2	TRBJ2-2	ASSIGPAGGGPNTGELF
TRBV6-5	TRBJ2-7	ASSRLAGDLYEQY
TRBV3-1/TRBV3-2	TRBJ1-4	ASSQGPATNEKLF
TRBV30	TRBJ2-3	AWRERTGGTDTQY
TRBV20-1	TRBJ1-2	SAGLAGYT
TRBV7-2	TRBJ1-3	ASSYSGTNSGNTIY
TRBV12-3/TRBV12-4	TRBJ1-1	ASSSGFPEAF
TRBV12-5	TRBJ2-5	ASGLTGMSRETQY
TRBV11-2	TRBJ2-2	ASSQLVGMNTGELF
TRBV6-5	TRBJ1-6	ASSYSGTGTSPLH
TRBV3-1/TRBV3-2	TRBJ1-1	ASSAQGNTEAF
TRBV28	TRBJ2-2	ASSFSAGGGSPGELF
TRBV29-1	TRBJ2-7	SVEDLAGGYEQY
TRBV6-5	TRBJ2-1	ASTSGTSVNEQF
TRBV6-5	TRBJ2-5	ASSYSSGRGWETQY
TRBV5-5	TRBJ2-6	ASSSGQGALTGANVLT
TRBV28	TRBJ2-3	ASSQPGLLIV
TRBV5-1	TRBJ2-3	ASSLISGSGPDTQY
TRBV5-1	TRBJ2-3	ASSLRGQGYTDTQY
TRBV27	TRBJ1-6	ASSSGGDSSKSPLH
TRBV5-4	TRBJ2-7	ASSLVQRGAPYEQY
TRBV7-9	TRBJ1-1	ASSSTLLEAF
TRBV28	TRBJ2-5	ASSPSWGPTETQY
TRBV19	TRBJ1-2	ASSLGQGATGYT